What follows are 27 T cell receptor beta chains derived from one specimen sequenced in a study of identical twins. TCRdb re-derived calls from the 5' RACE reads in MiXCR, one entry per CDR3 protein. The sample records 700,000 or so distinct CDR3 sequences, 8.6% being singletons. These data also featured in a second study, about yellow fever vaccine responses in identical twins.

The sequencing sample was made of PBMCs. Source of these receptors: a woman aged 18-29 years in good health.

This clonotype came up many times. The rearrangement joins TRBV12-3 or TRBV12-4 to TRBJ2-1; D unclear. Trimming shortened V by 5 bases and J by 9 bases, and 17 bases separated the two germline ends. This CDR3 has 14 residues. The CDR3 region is CASSPGAPPTEQFF. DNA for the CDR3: TGTGCCAGCAGTCCTGGAGCCCCACCGACTGAGCAGTTCTTC.

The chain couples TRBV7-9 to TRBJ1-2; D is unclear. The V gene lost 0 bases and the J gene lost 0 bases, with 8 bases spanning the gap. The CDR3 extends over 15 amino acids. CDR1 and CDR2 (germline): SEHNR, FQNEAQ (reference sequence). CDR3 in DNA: TGTGCCAGCAGCTTAGCGGGCACCCCTAACTATGGCTACACCTTC. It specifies CASSLAGTPNYGYTF.

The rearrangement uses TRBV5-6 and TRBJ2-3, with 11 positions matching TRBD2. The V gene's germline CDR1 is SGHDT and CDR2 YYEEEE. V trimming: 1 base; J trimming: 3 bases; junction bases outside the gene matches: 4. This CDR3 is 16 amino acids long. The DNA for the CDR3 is TGTGCCAGCAGCTTGAAACTAGCGGGAGATACAGATACGCAGTATTTT. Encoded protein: CASSLKLAGDTDTQYF.

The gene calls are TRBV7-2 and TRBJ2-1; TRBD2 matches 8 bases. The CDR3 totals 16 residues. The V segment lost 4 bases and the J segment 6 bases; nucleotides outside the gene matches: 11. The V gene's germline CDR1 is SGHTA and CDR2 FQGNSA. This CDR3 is CASSSPRGGGLNEQFF. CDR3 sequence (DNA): TGTGCCAGCAGCTCCCCCCGGGGGGGGGGCCTCAATGAGCAGTTCTTC.

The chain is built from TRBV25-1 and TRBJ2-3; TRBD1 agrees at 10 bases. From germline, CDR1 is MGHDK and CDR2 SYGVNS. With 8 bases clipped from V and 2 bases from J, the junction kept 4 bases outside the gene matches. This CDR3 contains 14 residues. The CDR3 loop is CASEGTGDTDTQYF. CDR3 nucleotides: TGTGCCAGCGAAGGGACAGGGGACACAGATACGCAGTATTTT. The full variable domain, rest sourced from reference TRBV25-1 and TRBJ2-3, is EADIYQTPRYLVIGTGKKITLECSQTMGHDKMYWYQQDPGMELHLIHYSYGVNSTEKGDLSSESTVSRIRTEHFPLTLESARPSHTSQYLCASEGTGDTDTQYFGPGTRLTVL.

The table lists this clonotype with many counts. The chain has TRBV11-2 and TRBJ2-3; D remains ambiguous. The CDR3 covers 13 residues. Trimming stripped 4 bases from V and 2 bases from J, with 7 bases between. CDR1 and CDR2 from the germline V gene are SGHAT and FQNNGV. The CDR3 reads CASSSSYTDTQYF. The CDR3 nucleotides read TGTGCCAGCAGCTCCTCCTACACAGATACGCAGTATTTT.

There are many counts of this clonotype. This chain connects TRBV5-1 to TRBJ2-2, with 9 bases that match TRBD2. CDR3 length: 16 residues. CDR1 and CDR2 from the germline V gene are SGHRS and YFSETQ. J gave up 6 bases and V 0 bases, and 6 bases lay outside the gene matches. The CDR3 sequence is CASSLVGLATPGELFF. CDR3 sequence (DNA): TGCGCCAGCAGCTTGGTGGGACTAGCAACACCCGGGGAGCTGTTTTTT.

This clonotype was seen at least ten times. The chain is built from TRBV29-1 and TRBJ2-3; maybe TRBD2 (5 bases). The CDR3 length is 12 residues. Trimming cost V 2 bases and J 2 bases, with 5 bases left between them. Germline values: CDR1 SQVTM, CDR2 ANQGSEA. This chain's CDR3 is CSVERDTDTQYF. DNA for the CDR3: TGCAGCGTTGAACGGGACACAGATACGCAGTATTTT.

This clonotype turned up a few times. CDR3 coding DNA: TGTGCCAGCAGTCTGGACGGCTTTAGCAATCAGCCCCAGCATTTT. Translating it yields CASSLDGFSNQPQHF. The chain carries TRBV7-2 and TRBJ1-5; no firm D call. This CDR3 spans 15 amino acids. From germline, CDR1 is SGHTA and CDR2 FQGNSA. Trimming stripped 6 bases from V and 0 bases from J, with 12 bases between.

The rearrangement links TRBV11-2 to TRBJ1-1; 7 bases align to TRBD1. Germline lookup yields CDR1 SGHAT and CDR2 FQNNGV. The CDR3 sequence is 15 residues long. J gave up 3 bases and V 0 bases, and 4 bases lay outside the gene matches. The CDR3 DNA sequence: TGTGCCAGCAGCTTAGACGCCAGGGGGTACACTGAAGCTTTCTTT. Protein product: CASSLDARGYTEAFF.

CDR3 in DNA: TGTGCCAGCAGCCACTACTCCCTTTTACTGCGCCCCCCCCGCTACGAGCAGTACTTC. Protein: CASSHYSLLLRPPRYEQYF. The V gene is TRBV4-2, the J gene TRBJ2-7; no reliable D call. In germline, CDR1 is LGHNA, CDR2 YNFKEQ. The germline V and J ends were trimmed by 3 bases and 3 bases, with 27 bases remaining between them. CDR3 size: 19 residues.

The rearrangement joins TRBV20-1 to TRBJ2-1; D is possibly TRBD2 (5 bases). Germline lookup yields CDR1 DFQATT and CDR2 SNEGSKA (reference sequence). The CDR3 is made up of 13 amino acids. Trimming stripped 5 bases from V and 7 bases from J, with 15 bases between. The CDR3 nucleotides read TGCAGTGCTTCGGGATTTCGTTTGAATGAGCAGTTCTTC. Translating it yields CSASGFRLNEQFF.

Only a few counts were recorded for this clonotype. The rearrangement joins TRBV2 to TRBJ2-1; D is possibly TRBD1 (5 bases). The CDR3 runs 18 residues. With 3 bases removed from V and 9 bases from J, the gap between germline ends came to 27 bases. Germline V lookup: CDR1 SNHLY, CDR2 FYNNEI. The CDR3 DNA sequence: TGTGCCAGCAGTGAGGTAGGGGCCAGGGCCCGCCCAGTGGGTGAGCAGTTCTTC. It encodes CASSEVGARARPVGEQFF.

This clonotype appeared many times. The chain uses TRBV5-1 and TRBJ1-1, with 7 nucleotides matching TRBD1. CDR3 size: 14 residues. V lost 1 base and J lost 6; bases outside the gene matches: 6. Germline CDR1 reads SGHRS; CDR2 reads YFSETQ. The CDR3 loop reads CASSLSNRGSEAFF. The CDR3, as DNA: TGCGCCAGCAGCTTGTCGAACAGGGGCTCTGAAGCTTTCTTT.

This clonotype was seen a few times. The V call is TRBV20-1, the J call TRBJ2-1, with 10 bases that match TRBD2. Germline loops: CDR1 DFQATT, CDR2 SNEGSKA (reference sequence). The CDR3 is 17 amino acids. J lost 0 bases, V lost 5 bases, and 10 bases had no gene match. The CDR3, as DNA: TGCAGTGCTCCCCGACCGGCTAGCGGGGGCTCCTACAATGAGCAGTTCTTC. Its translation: CSAPRPASGGSYNEQFF.

DNA of the CDR3: TGCGCCAGCAGCCAAGATGACCAGGGCCTGGCGGACGATGAGCAGTTCTTC. Protein: CASSQDDQGLADDEQFF. This rearrangement joins TRBV4-1 to TRBJ2-1, with D maybe TRBD1 (5 bases). The CDR3 is made up of 17 amino acids. The V end lost 0 bases, the J end lost 8 bases, and 20 bases lay between the germline ends. The germline V gene encodes CDR1 MGHRA and CDR2 YSYEKL.

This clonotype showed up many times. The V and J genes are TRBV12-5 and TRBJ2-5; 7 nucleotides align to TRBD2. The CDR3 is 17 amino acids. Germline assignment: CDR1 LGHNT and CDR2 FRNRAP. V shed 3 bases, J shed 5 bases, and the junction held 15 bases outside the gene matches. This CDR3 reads CASGLRAGEVTPETQYF. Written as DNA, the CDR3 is TGTGCTAGTGGTTTACGTGCGGGGGAGGTGACCCCGGAGACCCAGTACTTC.

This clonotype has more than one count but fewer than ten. The DNA for the CDR3 is TGTGCCTGGAGTGTACGGCGAAATGAGCAGTTCTTC. Protein sequence: CAWSVRRNEQFF. The V and J genes are TRBV30 and TRBJ2-1; no clear D. This CDR3 comprises 12 residues. The V and J ends lost 0 bases and 7 bases respectively, with 7 bases between them. Germline V gene data show CDR1 as GTSNPN and CDR2 as SVGIG (reference sequence).

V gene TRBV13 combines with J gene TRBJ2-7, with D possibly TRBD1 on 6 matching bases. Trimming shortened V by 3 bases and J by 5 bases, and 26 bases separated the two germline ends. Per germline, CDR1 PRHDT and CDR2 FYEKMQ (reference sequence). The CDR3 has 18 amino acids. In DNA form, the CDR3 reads TGTGCCAGCAGCTTCTCTCCTGGGGGCCAGGGTTATAGTCACGAGCAGTACTTC. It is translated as CASSFSPGGQGYSHEQYF. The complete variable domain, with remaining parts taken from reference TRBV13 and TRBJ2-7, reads AAGVIQSPRHLIKEKRETATLKCYPIPRHDTVYWYQQGPGQDPQFLISFYEKMQSDKGSIPDRFSAQQFSDYHSELNMSSLELGDSALYFCASSFSPGGQGYSHEQYFGPGTRLTVT.

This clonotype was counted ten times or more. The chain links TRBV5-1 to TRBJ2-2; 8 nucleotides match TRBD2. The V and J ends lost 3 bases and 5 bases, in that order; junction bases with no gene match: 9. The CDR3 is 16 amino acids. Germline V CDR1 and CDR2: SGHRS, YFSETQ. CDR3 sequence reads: CASSWARGAMTGELFF. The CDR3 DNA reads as TGCGCCAGCAGCTGGGCGCGGGGGGCGATGACCGGGGAGCTGTTTTTT.

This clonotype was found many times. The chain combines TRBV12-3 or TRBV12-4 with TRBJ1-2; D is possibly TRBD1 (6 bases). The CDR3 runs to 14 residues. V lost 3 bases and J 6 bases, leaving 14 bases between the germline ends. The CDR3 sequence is CASSLDSPTNGYTF. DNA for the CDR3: TGTGCCAGCAGTTTGGACAGCCCGACAAATGGCTACACCTTC.

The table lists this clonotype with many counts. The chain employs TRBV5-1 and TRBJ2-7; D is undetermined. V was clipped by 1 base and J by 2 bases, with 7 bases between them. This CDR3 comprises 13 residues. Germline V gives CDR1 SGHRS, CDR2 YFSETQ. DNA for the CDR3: TGCGCCAGCAGCTTGCATCCAGCCTACGAGCAGTACTTC. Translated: CASSLHPAYEQYF.

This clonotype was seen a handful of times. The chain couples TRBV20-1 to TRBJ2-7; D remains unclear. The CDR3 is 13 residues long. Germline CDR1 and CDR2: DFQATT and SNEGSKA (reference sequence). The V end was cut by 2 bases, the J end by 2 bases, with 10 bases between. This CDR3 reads CSARFTSTYEQYF. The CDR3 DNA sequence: TGCAGTGCTAGATTTACTTCCACCTACGAGCAGTACTTC.

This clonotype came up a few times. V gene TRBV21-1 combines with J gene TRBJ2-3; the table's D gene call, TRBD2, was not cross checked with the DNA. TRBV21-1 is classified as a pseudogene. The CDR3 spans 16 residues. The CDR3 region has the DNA TGTGCCAGCAGCACGACTAGCGGGAGGTCGACAGATACGCAGTATTTT. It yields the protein CASSTTSGRSTDTQYF.

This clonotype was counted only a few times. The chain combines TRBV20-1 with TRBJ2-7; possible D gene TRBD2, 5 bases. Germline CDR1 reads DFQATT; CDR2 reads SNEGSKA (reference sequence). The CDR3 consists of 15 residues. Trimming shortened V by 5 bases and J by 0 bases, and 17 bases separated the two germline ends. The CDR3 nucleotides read TGCAGTGCTGAGGAGAGGGCGGTAAGCTCCTACGAGCAGTACTTC. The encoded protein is CSAEERAVSSYEQYF.

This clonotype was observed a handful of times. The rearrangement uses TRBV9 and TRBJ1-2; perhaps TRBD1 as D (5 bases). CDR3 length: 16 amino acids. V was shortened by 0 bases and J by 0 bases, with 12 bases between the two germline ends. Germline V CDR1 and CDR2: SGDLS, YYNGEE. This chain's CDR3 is CASSVGGGGANYGYTF. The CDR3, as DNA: TGTGCCAGCAGCGTAGGAGGTGGGGGAGCTAACTATGGCTACACCTTC.

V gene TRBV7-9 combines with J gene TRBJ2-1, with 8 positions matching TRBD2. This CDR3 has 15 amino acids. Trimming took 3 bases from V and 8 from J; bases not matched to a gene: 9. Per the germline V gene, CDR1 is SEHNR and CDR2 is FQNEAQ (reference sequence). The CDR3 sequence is CASSFSSGSLDEQFF. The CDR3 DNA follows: TGTGCCAGCAGCTTTTCCAGCGGGAGTCTCGATGAGCAGTTCTTC.